The 7 T cell receptor beta chains given below trace back to one sample, sequenced in a study of CD8 T cells in ankylosing spondylitis listed by TCRdb under 2017. General conclusions and limits of the study: A TCR beta motif of about eight highly homologous amino acid variants appeared characteristic of blood from ankylosing spondylitis patients.

To prepare the library, 5' RACE was applied. Sequencing used an Illumina HiSeq 2500. Using fastp trimming at Q25 and MiXCR clonotype assembly, TCRdb reanalyzed the public sequencing data and kept in-frame beta chains. CDR3 protein duplicates are merged, each entry listing the most common genes and DNA. This sample is represented by 750,000 to 850,000 distinct CDR3 sequences; about 10% of them were singletons. About 0.5% of the sample is held by the ten biggest clonotypes. No antigen is known for these receptors. The sequenced sample was blood, either unsorted or a sorted T cell fraction (not recorded which). The receptors derive from a male donor with ankylosing spondylitis.

The gene calls are TRBV7-2 and TRBJ2-3, with 7 bases aligning to TRBD2. The J segment lost 9 bases and the V segment lost 5 bases, leaving 8 bases of the junction unmatched. From germline, CDR1 is SGHTA and CDR2 FQGNSA. The CDR3 consists of 13 residues. In DNA form, the CDR3 reads TGTGCCAGCAGCCCAAGGATGGGGGGGACGCAGTATTTT. It codes for CASSPRMGGTQYF.

This clonotype was seen at least ten times. The chain employs TRBV7-2 and TRBJ1-1; unclear D gene. This CDR3 is 11 amino acids long. Trimming removed 3 bases from V and 6 bases from J, with 5 bases in between. Germline V gives CDR1 SGHTA, CDR2 FQGNSA. The DNA for the CDR3 is TGTGCCAGCAGCTTTGGGGCTGAAGCTTTCTTT. Amino acid sequence: CASSFGAEAFF.

This clonotype was seen repeatedly, ten times or more. The chain has TRBV10-3 and TRBJ2-5, with D perhaps assigned TRBD1 or TRBD2 (5 bases each). The CDR3 totals 12 residues. The V end lost 2 bases, the J end lost 4 bases, and 5 bases lay between the germline ends. Germline CDR1 reads ENHRY; CDR2 reads SYGVKD. The CDR3 loop is CAISEGGETQYF. The CDR3 nucleotides read TGTGCCATCAGTGAGGGGGGAGAGACCCAGTACTTC.

V is TRBV5-1 and J is TRBJ2-2, with 13 positions matching TRBD2. The CDR3 has 17 residues. Trimming cost V 4 bases and J 6 bases; bases outside gene matches: 9. Germline V gene lookup returns CDR1 SGHRS and CDR2 YFSETQ. The CDR3, as DNA: TGCGCCAGCAGCAGGCCCTGGACTAGCGGGGGTGCCGGGGAGCTGTTTTTT. Translating gives CASSRPWTSGGAGELFF.

V usage is TRBV15 and J usage is TRBJ2-1, with 9 bases lining up with TRBD2. V was clipped by 5 bases and J by 4 bases; unmatched bases: 3. Germline V gives CDR1 LNHNV, CDR2 YYDKDF (reference sequence). The CDR3 spans 14 residues. The CDR3 spells CATSPSGNYNEQFF. CDR3 DNA sequence: TGTGCCACCAGCCCTAGCGGGAATTACAATGAGCAGTTCTTC.

The chain recombines TRBV2 with TRBJ2-5; D is ambiguous. This CDR3 contains 12 residues. V gave up 2 bases and J gave up 4 bases, with 5 bases separating them. The germline V gene encodes CDR1 SNHLY and CDR2 FYNNEI. The CDR3 sequence: CASSESRETQYF. CDR3 DNA sequence: TGTGCCAGCAGTGAAAGTAGAGAGACCCAGTACTTC. The full variable domain, in which reference TRBV2 and TRBJ2-5 provide the parts outside the CDR3, is EPEVTQTPSHQVTQMGQEVILRCVPISNHLYFYWYRQILGQKVEFLVSFYNNEISEKSEIFDDQFSVERPDGSNFTLKIRSTKLEDSAMYFCASSESRETQYFGPGTRLLVL.

This clonotype has just a few counts. The CDR3 here is CASSRSSGDGYTF. In DNA form, the CDR3 reads TGTGCCAGCAGCCGGAGTTCAGGGGACGGCTACACCTTC. This rearrangement joins TRBV14 to TRBJ1-2; perhaps TRBD1 as D (6 bases). Germline loops: CDR1 SGHDN, CDR2 FVKESK. The CDR3 is 13 residues long. Trimming stripped 4 bases from V and 8 bases from J, with 14 bases between.